This TCR beta chain was recorded in a study of blood T cell repertoires in COVID-19. On the study more broadly: Sites in the United States, Italy and Spain provided acute and convalescent COVID-19 samples. Nucleic acid was either cDNA or gDNA, and it came from T cells, B-cell-depleted T cells, or PBMCs.

Recovered status in Cohort 3 required two negative PCRs, clearance, or symptom resolution. Original analysis: Nucleated cell counts were estimated from reference gene primer amplification. The assay was immunoSEQ multiplex PCR, and TCRdb's table has in-frame clones only and misses some. V, J and clone size derive from that table, while D and trimming were established from the DNA sequence. The sample gives around 300,000 clones, over 75% of which show up once; about 5% is in the top ten. The germline V gene encodes CDR1 MNHEY and CDR2 SVGAGI. J gave up 4 bases and V 7 bases, and 9 bases lay outside the gene matches. This CDR3 has 14 amino acids.

The sequence was obtained from a young woman who had recovered from COVID-19. The chain employs TRBV6-5 and TRBJ1-2, with 7 bases that match TRBD1. The sample was PBMCs or T cells enriched from blood (not recorded which). CDR3 loop: CASTNEGAGYGYTF. The CDR3 coding sequence is TGTGCCAGCACCAACGAGGGGGCGGGCTATGGCTACACCTTC.